A selection of T cell receptor beta chains follows, all from one sample in a study of blood T cell repertoires in COVID-19. This table comes from immunoSEQ multiplex PCR, and its TCRdb copy is limited to in-frame clones, with some not included. The sample records under 300,000 clones, roughly 91% being singletons. The specimen was peripheral blood. These receptors were obtained from a man aged 25 to 40 with COVID-19, enrolled during active disease. Each CDR3 is given with its conserved first and last residue. The D gene is left open where the match is weak. Clone size appears in some rows only: once, few, many, or a class for an expanded clone.

clone_size	v_call	j_call	d_call	cdr3_aa	cdr3_nt
NA	TRBV12-5	TRBJ1-1	TRBD1	CASGAWGWQGDGNTEAFF	TGTGCTAGTGGTGCCTGGGGGTGGCAGGGGGATGGGAACACTGAAGCTTTCTTT
NA	TRBV5-1	TRBJ1-5	NA	CASSLAGSQNQPQHF	TGCGCCAGCAGCTTGGCGGGTAGCCAAAATCAGCCCCAGCATTTT
NA	TRBV9	TRBJ1-3	NA	CASSVGPVYSGNTIYF	TGTGCCAGCAGCGTAGGTCCGGTTTACTCTGGAAACACCATATATTTT
once	TRBV7-9	TRBJ2-1	NA	CASSLLGSSYNEQFF	TGTGCCAGCAGCTTATTGGGCAGCTCCTACAATGAGCAGTTCTTC
NA	TRBV6-5	TRBJ1-6	NA	CASSLGLGHNSPLHF	TGTGCCAGCAGCCTAGGACTCGGGCATAATTCACCCCTCCACTTT
once	TRBV10-3	TRBJ1-4	NA	CAISESGGRGEKLFF	TGTGCCATCAGTGAGTCCGGGGGGAGAGGCGAAAAACTGTTTTTT
NA	TRBV2	TRBJ1-2	NA	CASRSDSLAYTF	TGTGCCAGCAGATCCGACAGTCTTGCCTACACCTTC
NA	TRBV19	TRBJ1-5	NA	CASSIPGGRGQPQHF	TGTGCCAGTAGTATACCGGGGGGCCGCGGACAGCCCCAGCATTTT
NA	TRBV7-9	TRBJ1-4	NA	CASSPTVVANEKLFF	TGTGCCAGCAGCCCTACAGTAGTGGCTAATGAAAAACTGTTTTTT
once	TRBV11-2	TRBJ1-3	NA	CAWGPPDTIYF	TGTGCCTGGGGGCCTCCGGACACCATATATTTT
NA	TRBV27	TRBJ1-3	NA	CARKDRHHSGNTIYF	TGTGCCAGGAAAGACAGGCATCACTCTGGAAACACCATATATTTT
NA	TRBV5-4	TRBJ2-7	NA	CASSLSGEDYEQYF	TGTGCCAGCAGCTTATCCGGGGAAGACTACGAGCAGTACTTC
few	TRBV2	TRBJ1-1	NA	CASSVTGGFGPEAFF	TGTGCCAGCAGCGTTACTGGAGGGTTTGGCCCTGAAGCTTTCTTT
NA	TRBV25-1	TRBJ2-3	NA	CASSEGLRGFRFDTQYF	TGTGCCAGCAGTGAAGGTCTACGGGGGTTTAGATTTGATACGCAGTATTTT
NA	TRBV12-5	TRBJ1-1	TRBD1	CASGPGGGQGETEAFF	TGTGCTAGTGGACCGGGGGGAGGACAGGGAGAGACTGAAGCTTTCTTT
NA	TRBV19	TRBJ1-2	NA	CASSIGAGAEDGYTF	TGTGCCAGTAGTATAGGGGCGGGAGCAGAGGATGGCTACACCTTC
NA	TRBV7-2	TRBJ1-6	NA	CASSLQGGSPLHF	TGTGCCAGCAGCTTACAGGGTGGTTCACCCCTCCACTTT
NA	TRBV28	TRBJ1-2	NA	CAGVGGNGYTF	TGTGCCGGCGTTGGGGGCAATGGCTACACCTTC
NA	TRBV3-1/TRBV3-2	TRBJ2-2	NA	CASSPRHMITGELFF	TGTGCCAGCAGCCCGCGACATATGATCACCGGGGAGCTGTTTTTT
NA	TRBV13	TRBJ1-2	NA	CASSFQGDYGYTF	TGTGCCAGCAGCTTCCAGGGCGACTATGGCTACACCTTC
NA	TRBV5-4	TRBJ1-1	NA	CASSLEEYTEAFF	TGTGCCAGCAGCTTGGAAGAGTACACTGAAGCTTTCTTT
once	TRBV5-1	TRBJ1-6	TRBD1	CASRGQGDSPLHF	TGCGCCAGCCGTGGACAGGGGGACTCACCCCTCCACTTT
NA	TRBV4-1	TRBJ1-2	NA	CASSPVAGDYGYTF	TGCGCCAGCAGCCCTGTAGCAGGGGACTATGGCTACACCTTC
NA	TRBV6-1	TRBJ1-2	TRBD1	CASSEEGQGGYGYTF	TGTGCCAGCAGTGAAGAGGGACAGGGTGGCTATGGCTACACCTTC
once	TRBV3-1/TRBV3-2	TRBJ1-6	NA	CASSQDLEVESYNSPLHF	TGTGCCAGCAGCCAAGATTTGGAGGTAGAATCCTATAATTCACCCCTCCACTTT
NA	TRBV5-1	TRBJ2-1	TRBD2	CASRKGLAVNEQFF	TGCGCCAGTAGGAAGGGACTAGCGGTCAATGAGCAGTTCTTC
NA	TRBV14	TRBJ2-1	TRBD1	CASSQGGGQGGNEQFF	TGTGCCAGCAGCCAAGGTGGGGGACAGGGAGGAAATGAGCAGTTCTTC
NA	TRBV5-4	TRBJ1-1	TRBD1	CASSLRDRANTEAFF	TGTGCCAGCAGCTTAAGGGACAGGGCGAACACTGAAGCTTTCTTT
NA	TRBV3-1/TRBV3-2	TRBJ1-5	NA	CASSQDIRGGGNQPQHF	TGTGCCAGCAGCCAAGATATCAGGGGAGGGGGTAATCAGCCCCAGCATTTT
NA	TRBV15	TRBJ2-1	NA	CATSRPSSSGYNEQFF	TGTGCCACCAGCAGACCCTCCTCGTCGGGCTACAATGAGCAGTTCTTC
NA	TRBV5-4	TRBJ1-6	NA	CASSVKGVANSPLHF	TGTGCCAGCAGCGTGAAAGGGGTCGCTAATTCACCCCTCCACTTT
few	TRBV29-1	TRBJ1-3	TRBD1	CSVSTGDSGNTIYF	TGCAGCGTCTCAACAGGGGACTCTGGAAACACCATATATTTT
NA	TRBV6-2/TRBV6-3	TRBJ1-2	NA	CASSSDRGYGYTF	TGTGCCAGCAGTTCCGACAGAGGCTATGGCTACACCTTC
NA	TRBV19	TRBJ1-1	NA	CASSRQLNTEAFF	TGTGCCAGTAGTCGACAGTTGAACACTGAAGCTTTCTTT
NA	TRBV4-1	TRBJ1-1	NA	CASSQVAGSNTEAFF	TGCGCCAGCAGCCAAGTAGCAGGGTCGAACACTGAAGCTTTCTTT
NA	TRBV25-1	TRBJ1-2	NA	CASSGGDGYTF	TGTGCCAGCAGTGGGGGAGATGGCTACACCTTC
NA	TRBV5-1	TRBJ1-6	TRBD1	CASSPGQGNSPLHF	TGCGCCAGCAGCCCGGGACAGGGGAATTCACCCCTCCACTTT
NA	TRBV2	TRBJ2-7	NA	CASSEIGGTYEQYF	TGTGCCAGCAGTGAAATAGGCGGTACCTACGAGCAGTACTTC
NA	TRBV4-1	TRBJ2-2	TRBD1	CASSQHPGQGTGELFF	TGCGCCAGCAGCCAACATCCGGGACAGGGGACCGGGGAGCTGTTTTTT
NA	TRBV6-5	TRBJ1-5	NA	CASSSPRSNQPQHF	TGTGCCAGCAGTTCACCTAGATCCAATCAGCCCCAGCATTTT
NA	TRBV10-2	TRBJ2-3	NA	CASSDHPEGRGPLTDTQYF	TGCGCCAGCAGTGACCACCCCGAAGGGCGGGGCCCCCTCACAGATACGCAGTATTTT
NA	TRBV5-1	TRBJ2-1	NA	CASSLRESSYNEQFF	TGCGCCAGCAGTCTACGCGAAAGCTCCTACAATGAGCAGTTCTTC
NA	TRBV5-1	TRBJ2-5	TRBD2	CASSLGLAGGKQETQYF	TGCGCCAGCAGCTTGGGACTAGCGGGGGGTAAACAAGAGACCCAGTACTTC
NA	TRBV5-4	TRBJ1-1	NA	CASSLGARGSTEAFF	TGTGCCAGCAGCTTGGGGGCCCGTGGCAGCACTGAAGCTTTCTTT
NA	TRBV7-9	TRBJ1-2	NA	CASRGDLGGYTF	TGTGCCAGCAGAGGGGATCTAGGAGGCTACACCTTC
NA	TRBV4-2	TRBJ2-2	NA	CASSQDGGHANTGELFF	TGTGCCAGCAGCCAAGATGGAGGCCACGCGAACACCGGGGAGCTGTTTTTT
NA	TRBV4-1	TRBJ1-4	TRBD1	CASSQGDRLAPTNEKLFF	TGCGCCAGCAGCCAAGGGGACAGGTTAGCGCCAACTAATGAAAAACTGTTTTTT
NA	TRBV15	TRBJ1-1	NA	CATGSPGNTEAFF	TGTGCCACCGGTTCTCCGGGGAACACTGAAGCTTTCTTT
NA	TRBV4-1	TRBJ1-1	TRBD1	CASSAPGQLNTEAFF	TGCGCCAGCAGCGCTCCGGGACAGTTAAACACTGAAGCTTTCTTT
NA	TRBV19	TRBJ1-5	NA	CASANRNSNQPQHF	TGTGCCAGTGCGAATAGAAATAGCAATCAGCCCCAGCATTTT
NA	TRBV5-4	TRBJ1-6	TRBD1	CASSKLDGTGSYNSPLHF	TGTGCCAGCAGCAAACTAGATGGGACAGGTAGCTATAATTCACCCCTCCACTTT
NA	TRBV6-6	TRBJ1-2	NA	CASSRDINYGYTF	TGTGCCAGCAGCCGGGACATCAACTATGGCTACACCTTC
NA	TRBV3-1/TRBV3-2	TRBJ2-1	TRBD2	CASSQWTSSYNEQFF	TGTGCCAGCAGCCAATGGACTAGCTCCTACAATGAGCAGTTCTTC
NA	TRBV19	TRBJ2-2	TRBD1	CAGKQGHYTGELFF	TGTGCCGGGAAACAGGGGCACTACACCGGGGAGCTGTTTTTT
NA	TRBV2	TRBJ1-1	NA	CASSVHRGGTEAFF	TGTGCCAGCAGTGTTCATAGGGGAGGCACTGAAGCTTTCTTT